This T cell receptor (beta chain) originates from a study of regulatory T cells in long-lasting Graves disease. Study conclusions and caveats: When disease was persistent, TRBV28, TRBJ1-2 and TRBJ2-5 were the favored segments.

Trimming left V 1 base short and J 4 bases short, with 8 bases between. This CDR3 is built from 13 residues. The germline V gene has CDR1 SGHRS and CDR2 YFSETQ. As for time point: newly diagnosed GD, antithyroid drugs for less than 3 months. From PBMCs, RNA was extracted and then used to make the TCR library. TCR beta libraries were built with iRepertoire HTBI primers and Arm-PCR of CDR3 regions. TCRdb processed the multiplex PCR reads anew with MiXCR; each CDR3 protein has one entry. The sample holds 350,000 to 500,000 distinct CDR3 sequences, less than 15% seen once. This clonotype has just a few counts. Its antigen remains unknown. These records were also assigned to another study, of T cells in Graves' hyperthyroidism and ophthalmopathy.

The clonotype comes from a woman in her 50s with Graves disease. Material: peripheral blood mononuclear cells (PBMCs), obtained at new diagnosis, from a patient treated with antithyroid drugs. This rearrangement joins TRBV5-1 to TRBJ1-1; D ambiguous. The CDR3, as DNA: TGCGCCAGCAGCTTGTGGCAGACCACTGAAGCTTTCTTT. This translates into CASSLWQTTEAFF.